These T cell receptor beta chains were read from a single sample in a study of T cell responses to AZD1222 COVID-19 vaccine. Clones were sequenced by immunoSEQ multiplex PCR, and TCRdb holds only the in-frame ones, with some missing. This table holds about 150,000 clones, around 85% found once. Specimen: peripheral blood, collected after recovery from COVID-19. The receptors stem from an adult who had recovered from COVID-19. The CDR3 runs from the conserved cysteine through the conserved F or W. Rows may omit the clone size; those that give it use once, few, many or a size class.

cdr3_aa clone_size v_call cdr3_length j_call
CASSLVSGQGGEQYF once TRBV7-7 15 TRBJ2-7
CASSLRSGNQPQHF NA TRBV2 14 TRBJ1-5
CASSPQGAWGEAFF NA TRBV3-1/TRBV3-2 14 TRBJ1-1
CASSFQGRGEETQYF once TRBV7-8 15 TRBJ2-5
CSAVGGSNTEAFF NA TRBV29-1 13 TRBJ1-1
CASSTTGFTEAFF NA TRBV19 13 TRBJ1-1
CASTPGVCCNQPQHF NA TRBV11-3 15 TRBJ1-5
CATGYMETGELFF NA TRBV10-3 13 TRBJ2-2
CSVRSGSSGNTIYF few TRBV29-1 14 TRBJ1-3
CASSGSSGQETQYF NA TRBV25-1 14 TRBJ2-5
CASSPQGGNSPLHF NA TRBV18 14 TRBJ1-6
CASRAGALQETQYF NA TRBV6-5 14 TRBJ2-5
CASSPLTSGIRNKNIQYF once TRBV18 18 TRBJ2-4
CASSLGTEREKLFF NA TRBV28 14 TRBJ1-4
CASSGGQGAPDTQYF NA TRBV9 15 TRBJ2-3
CASSALLAYEQYF few TRBV25-1 13 TRBJ2-7
CASTPGRRNTEAFF NA TRBV19 14 TRBJ1-1
CASSVGFSTDTQYF NA TRBV9 14 TRBJ2-3
CASSEALGRGLTEAFF NA TRBV2 16 TRBJ1-1
CASSHAGGLEGYTF NA TRBV3-1/TRBV3-2 14 TRBJ1-2
CASSGPGQGTYEQYF NA TRBV19 15 TRBJ2-7
CASSQGVAGGQETQYF NA TRBV4-2 16 TRBJ2-5
CASSGSATNEKLFF NA TRBV9 14 TRBJ1-4
CASSPLPNNQPQHF NA TRBV18 14 TRBJ1-5
CASSSERAGYTF NA TRBV12-3/TRBV12-4 12 TRBJ1-2
CASTIMGRNTEAFF NA TRBV2 14 TRBJ1-1
CATSRDLNTEAFF NA TRBV15 13 TRBJ1-1
CASSRGQSTEAFF NA TRBV25-1 13 TRBJ1-1
CASSPLGSGLNTGELFF NA TRBV18 17 TRBJ2-2